The source of this T cell receptor beta chain is a study of blood T cell repertoires in COVID-19. For the study at large: Spain, Italy and the United States supplied samples that represented acute and convalescent COVID-19.

CDR1 is MNHEY, CDR2 SVGEGT, per germline. The V and J ends lost 4 bases and 3 bases respectively, with 21 bases between them. The CDR3 extends over 17 amino acids. Participant age was roughly 18 to 90 years, and participants resided in roughly 25 US areas. Which cohort a participant joined came from the clinical history participants gave. Original processing notes: Estimated nucleated cell counts came from reference gene primer amplification. Using immunoSEQ multiplex PCR, the repertoire was profiled, and TCRdb retains in-frame clones only, with some absent. V and J calls and clone size are given by that table; D and trimming were obtained from the DNA. The table records over 200,000 clones, approximately 88% of them present only once.

The sample consisted of PBMCs or T cells enriched from blood (not recorded which). This clonotype originated in a woman in her 40s with acute COVID-19. The chain has TRBV6-2 or TRBV6-3 and TRBJ1-1, with D possibly matching TRBD1 (5 bases). In DNA, the CDR3 is TGTGCCAGCAGTTCCACACCCCCCAGGGCGGGGTACACTGAAGCTTTCTTT. It codes for CASSSTPPRAGYTEAFF.